This T cell receptor beta chain originates from a study of cytomegalovirus exposure and HLA in healthy donors. Study context: Researchers previously reported finding fewer than 140 million unique TCR beta sequences from around 200 million T cells. Drawn from HLA-typed donors, some 80 million unique TCRs were held in an early data release.

Study conclusions and caveats: When analyzed later, a missense DCLRE1C variant was found to be linked to TCR beta V- and J-gene trimming. The study labeled fewer than 200 TCR beta chains cytomegalovirus-associated.

Between the trimmed V and J ends, which lost 3 bases and 8 bases, there was a span of 7 bases. Looked up from germline, CDR1 is GTSNPN and CDR2 is SVGIG (reference sequence). The CDR3 has 11 amino acids. The PCR was carried out with 60 Vbeta primers and 13 Jbeta primers. Clones were read by immunoSEQ multiplex PCR, and TCRdb kept only the in-frame ones, dropping some. The sample holds approximately 100,000 clones, about 70% seen once. For this clone: Antigen: not known.

The source material was PBMCs. J is TRBJ1-4 and V is TRBV30; D gene unclear. This sequence was found in a female donor in good health and CMV-seronegative. CDR3 region: CAWSTVEKLFF. The CDR3 coding sequence is TGTGCCTGGAGCACAGTCGAAAAACTGTTTTTT.